The T cell receptor (beta chain) under discussion was sequenced for a study of cytomegalovirus exposure and HLA in healthy donors. Study context: Researchers previously reported finding more than 100 million unique TCR beta sequences from roughly 180 million T cells.

Study outcomes and limitations: TCR beta chains associated with HLA were, in a later analysis, more clonally expanded than equally common others. 16,951 TCR beta sequences were associated with HLA alleles at 0.05 false discovery rate in a later analysis.

As regards this clone: Its antigen is unknown.

Use of 60 Vbeta and 13 Jbeta primers characterized the PCR. The assay was immunoSEQ multiplex PCR, and TCRdb's table has in-frame clones only and misses some. The sample lists 140,000 to 150,000 clones, 65% to 90% seen once, with 2.5% to 3.5% in the top ten. The CDR3 covers 14 residues. Deletions cut 2 bases from V and 2 bases from J, with 9 bases between. The germline V gene encodes CDR1 KGHSH and CDR2 LQKENI. The sequenced sample was PBMCs. The origin of this receptor is a woman aged 25 to 45 in good health and CMV-seronegative. The chain uses TRBV18 and TRBJ2-5; maybe TRBD2 (6 bases). CDR3: CASSPGAGQETQYF. CDR3 sequence (DNA): TGTGCCAGCTCACCAGGTGCGGGGCAAGAGACCCAGTACTTC. The entire variable domain, with the rest obtained from reference TRBV18 and TRBJ2-5, is as follows: NAGVMQNPRHLVRRRGQEARLRCSPMKGHSHVYWYRQLPEEGLKFMVYLQKENIIDESGMPKERFSAEFPKEGPSILRIQQVVRGDSAAYFCASSPGAGQETQYFGPGTRLLVL.